This T cell receptor (beta chain) appears in the sequencing data of a study of T cell responses to AZD1222 COVID-19 vaccine. Assay: immunoSEQ multiplex PCR; the TCRdb copy retains only in-frame clones and omits some. Here the sample spans around 91,000 clones, about nine tenths being singletons. Second-dose groups at about 4 or about 12 weeks were pooled. The V gene lost 7 bases and the J gene lost 0 bases, with 10 bases spanning the gap. The CDR3 is 14 amino acids. Germline assignment: CDR1 SNHLY and CDR2 FYNNEI. This chain joins TRBV2 and TRBJ2-1, with D maybe TRBD2 (6 bases). This sample comprised peripheral blood, obtained 28 days after the second AZD1222 dose. This clonotype was obtained from an adult who received the AZD1222 COVID-19 vaccine. The DNA of the CDR3 is TGTGCCAGCATTGCGGGACCCTCCTACAATGAGCAGTTCTTC. Protein product: CASIAGPSYNEQFF.